This note documents a single TCR beta chain sequence. The record originates from a study of blood T cell repertoires in COVID-19. Turning to the study itself: The United States, Italy and Spain supplied acute and convalescent COVID-19 samples.

The V gene lost 6 bases and the J gene lost 8 bases, with 22 bases spanning the gap. This CDR3 region has 15 residues. Per germline, CDR1 MNHEY and CDR2 SMNVEV (reference sequence). Original analysis: Amplifying reference gene primers gave estimates of nucleated cell counts. Sequencing used immunoSEQ multiplex PCR; TCRdb keeps in-frame clones, though not all of them. Clone size and the V and J calls come from that table; the DNA yielded D and trimming. The table includes roughly 380,000 clones, about 89% detected once. While infection was still active, Seattle patients were enrolled and then followed longitudinally.

The TCR comes from a woman in her thirties or forties with COVID-19, enrolled during active disease. Sample: peripheral blood. The chain uses TRBV27 and TRBJ1-1, with D perhaps TRBD1 (6 bases). CDR3 in DNA: TGTGCCAGCAGGTATTACGGTACAGGGTCGCAGGAAGCTTTCTTT. This sequence encodes CASRYYGTGSQEAFF.